A selection of T cell receptor beta chains follows, all from one sample in a study of blood T cell repertoires in COVID-19. TCRdb's table, derived via immunoSEQ multiplex PCR, lists solely in-frame clones and lacks some. The sample holds some 250,000 clones, over 75% seen once. The sequenced sample was peripheral blood. The source of these receptors is a human donor in a cohort sampled during active COVID-19. CDR3s include the opening cysteine and the closing phenylalanine or tryptophan. Fields, in order: V gene, D gene, clone size, J gene, CDR3 protein, CDR3 DNA. The D gene is left open where the match is weak. Some rows mark clone size as missing; the rest say once, few, many or name a class of expanded clone.

TRBV6-1	TRBD1	.	TRBJ2-4	CASSEYSNRGRENIQYF	TGTGCCAGCAGTGAATATAGTAACAGGGGGCGCGAAAACATTCAGTACTTC
TRBV3-1/TRBV3-2	.	.	TRBJ1-5	CASSPHRDQPQHF	TGTGCCAGCAGCCCCCACAGGGACCAGCCCCAGCATTTT
TRBV5-6	TRBD2	.	TRBJ2-1	CASSPLLAGGDNEQFF	TGTGCCAGCAGCCCCCTCCTAGCGGGGGGGGACAATGAGCAGTTCTTC
TRBV6-5	TRBD1	.	TRBJ1-2	CASRITGEYGYTF	TGTGCCAGCAGAATAACAGGGGAATATGGCTACACCTTC
TRBV11-3	.	.	TRBJ2-7	CASSPGGREYEQYF	TGTGCCAGCAGCCCCGGTGGTAGGGAGTACGAGCAGTACTTC
TRBV11-2	TRBD1	.	TRBJ2-7	CASSQTGNKYEQYF	TGTGCCAGCAGCCAGACAGGGAACAAGTACGAGCAGTACTTC
TRBV7-2	TRBD1	once	TRBJ1-5	CASSSGGPQHF	TGTGCCAGCAGCTCAGGGGGGCCCCAGCATTTT
TRBV18	.	.	TRBJ1-1	CASSPWTENTEAFF	TGTGCCAGCTCACCCTGGACTGAGAACACTGAAGCTTTCTTT
TRBV27	.	few	TRBJ1-2	CASSLTVNYGYTF	TGTGCCAGCAGTTTAACGGTGAACTATGGCTACACCTTC
TRBV7-9	TRBD1	.	TRBJ1-1	CASSIRTGWGRSTEAFF	TGTGCCAGCAGCATCCGGACAGGGTGGGGGCGGAGCACTGAAGCTTTCTTT
TRBV10-3	.	.	TRBJ1-2	CAINIDSGNYGYTF	TGTGCCATCAACATAGACTCGGGGAACTATGGCTACACCTTC
TRBV23-1	.	.	TRBJ1-2	CASSHSTRKGPSYGYTF	TGCGCCAGCAGTCACTCCACTCGGAAGGGGCCCAGCTATGGCTACACCTTC